The 16 T cell receptor beta chains listed next were all sequenced from one sample in a study of vaccination effects on CD4 cells after COVID-19. Assay: immunoSEQ multiplex PCR; the TCRdb copy retains only in-frame clones and omits some. The sample holds tens of thousands of clones; about 70% are singletons and the top ten take around 8.1%. What these receptors recognize is not known. The culture ran for roughly ten days, and then CD4+ T cells were isolated. The input for sequencing was CD4+ T cells from PBMCs cultured without peptide, taken before COVID-19 vaccination. The source of these receptors is a human donor who had a prior SARS-CoV-2 infection.

The gene calls are TRBV27 and TRBJ1-6; D uncertain. Trimming pared 2 bases from V and 3 bases from J, leaving 8 bases between. Germline V lookup: CDR1 MNHEY, CDR2 SMNVEV (reference sequence). This CDR3 contains 15 residues. CDR3 in DNA: TGTGCCAGCAGTTTAAGGTTGCGCTATAATTCACCCCTCCACTTT. It specifies CASSLRLRYNSPLHF.

The chain employs TRBV14 and TRBJ2-5; possible D gene TRBD2, 5 bases. Germline CDR1 and CDR2: SGHDN and FVKESK. The ends were cut back, 6 bases at V and 5 bases at J, with 19 bases in the middle. CDR3 size: 15 residues. The CDR3: CASSPNFGVKETQYF. CDR3 sequence (DNA): TGTGCCAGCAGTCCTAACTTCGGGGTGAAGGAGACCCAGTACTTC.

The chain is built from TRBV27 and TRBJ2-6; D unclear. V was clipped by 1 base and J by 4 bases, with 8 bases between them. Germline CDR1 is MNHEY and CDR2 is SMNVEV (reference sequence). CDR3 length equals 15 residues. This chain's CDR3 is CASSLLGQGANVLTF. In nucleotides, the CDR3 is TGTGCCAGCAGTTTATTAGGGCAGGGGGCCAACGTCCTGACTTTC.

The V gene is TRBV27, the J gene TRBJ2-7, with D possibly matching TRBD1 (6 bases). Trimming took 2 bases from V and 4 from J, leaving 9 bases between them. The CDR3 consists of 13 residues. Germline values: CDR1 MNHEY, CDR2 SMNVEV (reference sequence). For the CDR3, the DNA is TGTGCCAGCAGTTTAAGACAGGAATACGAGCAGTACTTC. Translation gives CASSLRQEYEQYF.

The rearrangement uses TRBV7-8 and TRBJ2-7; TRBD1 matches 7 bases. Germline trimming cut 3 bases from V and 6 bases from J; bases unmatched to any gene: 14. Germline loops: CDR1 SGHVS, CDR2 FQNEAQ. The CDR3 extends over 16 amino acids. CDR3 DNA: TGTGCCAGCAGCTTCAAAACCGGGACAGCCCTCATCGAGCAGTACTTC. It is translated as CASSFKTGTALIEQYF.

The chain has TRBV7-3 and TRBJ2-3; TRBD2 matches at 12 bases. The V segment lost 1 base and the J segment 5 bases; nucleotides outside the gene matches: 4. This CDR3 has 16 amino acids. Germline V gene sequence: CDR1 SGHTA, CDR2 FQGTGA. In DNA form, the CDR3 reads TGTGCCAGCAGCTTAAGCCTAGCGGGGGGGCAAGATACGCAGTATTTT. It yields the protein CASSLSLAGGQDTQYF.

The chain joins TRBV27 to TRBJ1-4; unclear D gene. CDR3 length equals 16 residues. Per germline, CDR1 MNHEY and CDR2 SMNVEV (reference sequence). V gave up 0 bases and J gave up 0 bases, with 8 bases separating them. CDR3 bases: TGTGCCAGCAGTTTATCTCCTGGGGCAACTAATGAAAAACTGTTTTTT. This codes for CASSLSPGATNEKLFF. The full variable domain, its missing parts supplied by reference TRBV27 and TRBJ1-4, is EAQVTQNPRYLITVTGKKLTVTCSQNMNHEYMSWYRQDPGLGLRQIYYSMNVEVTDKGDVPEGYKVSRKEKRNFPLILESPSPNQTSLYFCASSLSPGATNEKLFFGSGTQLSVL.

This clone was seen more than once but under ten times. This chain uses TRBV7-3 with TRBJ1-1; TRBD1 is a possible D gene (6 bases). The V end was cut by 3 bases, the J end by 1 base, with 15 bases between. Looked up from germline, CDR1 is SGHTA and CDR2 is FQGTGA. CDR3 length equals 16 residues. The CDR3 region has the DNA TGTGCCAGCAGCTTCTTAGGGGGAAATTCGAACACTGAAGCTTTCTTT. Amino acid sequence: CASSFLGGNSNTEAFF.

The chain employs TRBV27 and TRBJ2-4, with a possible D match to TRBD1 (6 bases). Germline V gene sequence: CDR1 MNHEY, CDR2 SMNVEV (reference sequence). The CDR3 length is 13 residues. V was clipped by 9 bases and J by 6 bases, with 15 bases between them. The CDR3 bases are TGTGCCAGTCAGGACAGTCGGAGAAACATTCAGTACTTC. Amino acids: CASQDSRRNIQYF.

This clone was counted a few times. This chain links TRBV4-1 with TRBJ1-2, with TRBD1 matching over 7 bases. The ends lost 4 bases at V and 6 bases at J; junction bases unmatched: 14. Per the germline V gene, CDR1 is MGHRA and CDR2 is YSYEKL. The CDR3 totals 16 residues. DNA for the CDR3: TGCGCCAGCAGCCTAAATCTCCGTACAGGGGTGGATGGCTACACCTTC. This codes for CASSLNLRTGVDGYTF.

The table lists this clone with a count of one. This chain connects TRBV11-1 to TRBJ2-7, with TRBD1 matching over 10 bases. Unmatched junction bases numbered 10, after V lost 5 bases and J lost 3 bases. The CDR3 totals 16 residues. Per the germline V gene, CDR1 is SGHAT and CDR2 is FQDESV (reference sequence). CDR3 coding DNA: TGTGCCAGCAGCCCGAACCGGGACAGGGGTTTCTACGAGCAGTACTTC. The encoded protein is CASSPNRDRGFYEQYF.

This clone was found a few times. The gene calls are TRBV15 and TRBJ1-6, with no clear D. CDR3 length equals 13 residues. Germline CDR1 is LNHNV and CDR2 is YYDKDF (reference sequence). The V and J ends lost 3 bases and 13 bases respectively, with 13 bases between them. The CDR3 is CATSRGRERPLHF. DNA of the CDR3: TGTGCCACCAGCAGGGGAAGGGAGAGGCCCCTCCACTTT.

The rearrangement links TRBV15 to TRBJ2-3, with D tentatively TRBD2 (5 bases). V lost 4 bases and J 6 bases, leaving 17 bases between the germline ends. The CDR3 is 15 amino acids. Per germline, CDR1 LNHNV and CDR2 YYDKDF (reference sequence). The CDR3, as DNA: TGTGCCACCAGCATGGTTATCGGACTTGGGGATACGCAGTATTTT. Translated, it gives CATSMVIGLGDTQYF.

This rearrangement joins TRBV7-2 to TRBJ2-1; TRBD1 matches at 8 bases. CDR3 size: 14 residues. J gave up 4 bases and V 5 bases, and 4 bases lay outside the gene matches. The germline gives CDR1 SGHTA, CDR2 FQGNSA. CDR3 sequence (DNA): TGTGCCAGCAGCCGCCGGGACAGGTACAATGAGCAGTTCTTC. Protein product: CASSRRDRYNEQFF.

This chain connects TRBV15 to TRBJ1-6; TRBD1 matches at 11 bases. CDR1 LNHNV and CDR2 YYDKDF come from the germline V gene (reference sequence). Trimming at V came to 2 bases and at J to 0 bases, leaving 12 bases not matched to a gene. The CDR3 length is 21 residues. This chain's CDR3 is CATSRPRTGGAGVSYNSPLHF. The CDR3 region has the DNA TGTGCCACCAGCAGACCTCGGACAGGGGGCGCGGGGGTCTCCTATAATTCACCCCTCCACTTT.

The rearrangement joins TRBV23-1 to TRBJ2-7; D is uncertain. TRBV23-1 has ORF status, its function being uncertain. With 7 bases removed from V and 2 bases from J, the gap between germline ends came to 3 bases. CDR3 length: 10 residues. This CDR3 reads CASTPYEQYF. Written as DNA, the CDR3 is TGCGCCAGCACCCCCTACGAGCAGTACTTC.